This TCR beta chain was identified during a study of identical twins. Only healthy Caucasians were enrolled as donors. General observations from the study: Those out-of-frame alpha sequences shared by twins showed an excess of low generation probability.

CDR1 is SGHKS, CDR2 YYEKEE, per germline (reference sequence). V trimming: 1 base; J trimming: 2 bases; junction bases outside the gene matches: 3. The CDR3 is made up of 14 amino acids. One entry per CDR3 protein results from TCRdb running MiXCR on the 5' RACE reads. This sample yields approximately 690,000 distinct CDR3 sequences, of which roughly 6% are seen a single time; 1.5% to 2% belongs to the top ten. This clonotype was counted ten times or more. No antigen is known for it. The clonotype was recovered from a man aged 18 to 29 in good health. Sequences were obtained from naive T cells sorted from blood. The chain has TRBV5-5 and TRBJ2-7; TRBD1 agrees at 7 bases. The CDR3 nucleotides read TGTGCCAGCAGCTTGCAGACAGGGCCCTACGAGCAGTACTTC. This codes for CASSLQTGPYEQYF.